The sequence of this TCR beta chain was determined in a study of shared clonotypes between healthy human individuals. Naive CD8 cells were CD45RO-negative, positively selected for CCR7, excluding terminally differentiated effector memory CD45RA+ cells. Notes on this clone: The antigen remains undetermined.

Source study methods: ImmunoSEQ sequences covered only the junction and lacked quality scores; filtering therefore differed. Data came from immunoSEQ multiplex PCR; TCRdb stores just in-frame clones and leaves some out. V, J and clone size derive from that table, while D and trimming were established from the DNA sequence. The repertoire holds around 610,000 clones, with approximately 96% as singletons. Points from the study as a whole: Some naive CD4 clonotypes, around 5%, turned up in common across four donors. Non-shared clonotypes had lower generation probabilities than those shared by all four donors.

Sequenced input: naive CD8+ T cells sorted from blood. This receptor was obtained from a woman under 40 in good health.

The CDR3 here is CASSPSGSPEQFF. The CDR3 DNA reads TGTGCCAGCTCACCGTCGGGGTCCCCAGAGCAGTTCTTC. The chain carries TRBV18 and TRBJ2-1, with a tentative D call TRBD2 (5 bases). CDR1 is KGHSH and CDR2 is LQKENI in the germline V gene. Trimming removed 3 bases at V and 10 bases at J, with 13 bases between. CDR3 size: 13 residues.